The clone carrying this TCR beta chain was detected only a few times. Its cognate antigen is unknown. The PCR was carried out with 60 Vbeta primers and 13 Jbeta primers. This table comes from immunoSEQ multiplex PCR, and its TCRdb copy is limited to in-frame clones, with some not included. The sample records some 95,000 clones, about four fifths being singletons. The data derive from a study of cytomegalovirus exposure and HLA in healthy donors. Study-wide findings and caveats: Earlier findings revealed that most TCR beta V segments proved productive either about 90% or about 30% of the time.

Sequencing input: PBMCs. The TCR originated in a man aged 25 to 45 in good health and CMV-seronegative.

CDR3 in DNA: TGTGCCAGCAGTGAATCGGGGACAGGACCCTACGAGCAGTACTTC. This translates into CASSESGTGPYEQYF. The rearrangement uses TRBV6-1 and TRBJ2-7; 8 nucleotides match TRBD1. J lost 2 bases, V lost 2 bases, and 5 bases had no gene match. There are 15 residues in the CDR3. Germline-derived CDR1 and CDR2 are MNHNS and SASEGT.